This T cell receptor (beta chain) is from a study of cytomegalovirus exposure and HLA in healthy donors. Whole-study results and caveats: Rarity marked most TCR sequences, yet some public TCRs occurred in many donors. Cytomegalovirus association was listed for about 150 TCR beta chains.

The protocol was immunoSEQ multiplex PCR, while the TCRdb copy is restricted to in-frame clones and leaves out a portion. The repertoire holds 55,000 to 65,000 clones, with around 90% as singletons. A word on this clone: Its antigen is still unknown.

After removal of 4 bases from V and 2 bases from J, the junction contained 7 bases not matched to a gene. From germline, CDR1 is SGDLS and CDR2 YYNGEE. This CDR3 has 16 amino acids. V usage is TRBV9 and J usage is TRBJ1-5; TRBD1 matches at 9 bases. The TCR originated in a man aged 18 to 30 in good health and CMV-seronegative. Sequencing used PBMCs. In DNA, the CDR3 is TGTGCCAGCAGCCCCCCGGGACAGGGTGGCAATCAGCCCCAGCATTTT. It is translated as CASSPPGQGGNQPQHF. Full variable domain (rest looked up from reference TRBV9 and TRBJ1-5): DSGVTQTPKHLITATGQRVTLRCSPRSGDLSVYWYQQSLDQGLQFLIQYYNGEERAKGNILERFSAQQFPDLHSELNLSSLELGDSALYFCASSPPGQGGNQPQHFGDGTRLSIL.